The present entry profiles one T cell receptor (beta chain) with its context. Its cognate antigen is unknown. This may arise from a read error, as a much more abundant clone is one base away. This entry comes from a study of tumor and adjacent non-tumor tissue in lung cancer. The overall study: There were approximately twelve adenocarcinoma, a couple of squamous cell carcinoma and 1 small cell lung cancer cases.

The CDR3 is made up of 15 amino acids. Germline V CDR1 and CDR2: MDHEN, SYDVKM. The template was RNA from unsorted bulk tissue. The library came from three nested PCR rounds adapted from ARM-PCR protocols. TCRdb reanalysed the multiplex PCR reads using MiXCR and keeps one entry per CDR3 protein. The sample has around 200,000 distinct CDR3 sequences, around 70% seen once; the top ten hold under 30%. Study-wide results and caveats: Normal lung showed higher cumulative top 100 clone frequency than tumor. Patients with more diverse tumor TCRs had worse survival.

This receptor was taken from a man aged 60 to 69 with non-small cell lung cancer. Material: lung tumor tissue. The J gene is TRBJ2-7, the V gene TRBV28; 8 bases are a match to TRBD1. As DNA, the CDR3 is TGTGACAGCAGCAGGGACAGGCCGCTAACCTACGAGCAGTACTTC. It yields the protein CDSSRDRPLTYEQYF.